The source of this T cell receptor (beta chain) is a study of cytomegalovirus exposure and HLA in healthy donors. Study-wide context: An earlier analysis found fewer than 140 million unique TCR beta sequences from about 190 million T cells. Whole-study results and caveats: CMV serostatus was the sole immune exposure data available.

The PCR had 60 Vbeta and 13 Jbeta primers. Here immunoSEQ multiplex PCR was the method, and the copy in TCRdb shows in-frame clones only, minus some. Of about 160,000 clones listed, around 80% are singletons. As to this clone: Antigen unknown.

CDR3 length: 15 residues. V lost 8 bases and J lost 0, with 16 bases in between. Per germline, CDR1 SGHAT and CDR2 FQDESV (reference sequence). The specimen was PBMCs. The chain combines TRBV11-1 with TRBJ1-1; the D gene is possibly TRBD1 (5 bases). The receptor was isolated from a young woman in good health and CMV-seropositive. The CDR3 is CASADQGSMNTEAFF. The CDR3 DNA sequence: TGTGCCAGCGCTGATCAGGGTTCTATGAACACTGAAGCTTTCTTT.